A single sample is the source of the 17 T cell receptor beta chains below, sequenced in a study of blood T cell repertoires in COVID-19. TCRdb keeps only in-frame clones here, not all; method: immunoSEQ multiplex PCR. The sample lists about 330,000 clones; around nine tenths were seen once. Sequenced material: peripheral blood. The receptors here all came from a woman aged 50 to 60 with active or convalescent COVID-19.

A single count supports this clone. The chain combines TRBV5-1 with TRBJ1-3; D might be TRBD1 (5 bases). In germline, CDR1 is SGHRS, CDR2 YFSETQ. The CDR3 sequence is 16 residues long. V was cut by 4 bases and J by 0 bases, with 14 bases left in between. CDR3 sequence: CASSRDQGSSGNTIYF. For the CDR3, the DNA is TGCGCCAGCAGCCGAGATCAGGGAAGCTCTGGAAACACCATATATTTT. The full variable domain, rest sourced from reference TRBV5-1 and TRBJ1-3, is KAGVTQTPRYLIKTRGQQVTLSCSPISGHRSVSWYQQTPGQGLQFLFEYFSETQRNKGNFPGRFSGRQFSNSRSEMNVSTLELGDSALYLCASSRDQGSSGNTIYFGEGSWLTVV.

The chain joins TRBV7-9 to TRBJ1-4, with D tentatively TRBD1 (6 bases). The CDR3 covers 15 residues. Trimming removed 7 bases at V and 2 bases at J, with 14 bases between. Germline CDR1 reads SEHNR; CDR2 reads FQNEAQ (reference sequence). CDR3 residues: CASNKAGATNEKLFF. The CDR3 DNA is TGTGCCAGCAACAAAGCGGGGGCGACTAATGAAAAACTGTTTTTT.

The genes are TRBV4-1 and TRBJ2-7, with 10 bases lining up with TRBD2. The germline CDR1 and CDR2 sequences are MGHRA and YSYEKL. Trimming cost V 4 bases and J 5 bases; bases outside gene matches: 8. This CDR3 spans 15 amino acids. CDR3 sequence reads: CASSPPGLASHEQYF. CDR3 nucleotide sequence: TGCGCCAGCAGCCCTCCGGGACTAGCGTCCCACGAGCAGTACTTC.

The V call is TRBV30, the J call TRBJ1-4; D is ambiguous. The CDR3 runs to 13 residues. Per the germline V gene, CDR1 is GTSNPN and CDR2 is SVGIG (reference sequence). The V end was cut by 5 bases, the J end by 7 bases, with 14 bases between. The CDR3 region is CAWGVSAGEKLFF. The CDR3 nucleotides read TGTGCCTGGGGGGTTTCGGCGGGTGAAAAACTGTTTTTT.

The rearrangement uses TRBV7-2 and TRBJ2-1; D gene unclear. V gave up 5 bases and J gave up 1 base, with 15 bases separating them. CDR1 and CDR2 from the germline V gene are SGHTA and FQGNSA. This CDR3 spans 16 amino acids. CDR3 sequence (DNA): TGTGCCAGCAGCGACCAGACTTTAGGTTCCTACAATGAGCAGTTCTTC. Protein product: CASSDQTLGSYNEQFF.

The rearrangement joins TRBV9 to TRBJ1-2; tentatively, D is TRBD1 (5 bases). The CDR3 consists of 15 residues. V dropped 3 bases and J dropped 2 bases, with 14 bases sitting between them. Germline values: CDR1 SGDLS, CDR2 YYNGEE. The CDR3 spells CASSATTASNYGYTF. CDR3 DNA sequence: TGTGCCAGCAGCGCTACGACAGCTTCCAACTATGGCTACACCTTC. The complete variable domain, with remaining parts taken from reference TRBV9 and TRBJ1-2, reads DSGVTQTPKHLITATGQRVTLRCSPRSGDLSVYWYQQSLDQGLQFLIQYYNGEERAKGNILERFSAQQFPDLHSELNLSSLELGDSALYFCASSATTASNYGYTFGSGTRLTVV.

V usage is TRBV4-2 and J usage is TRBJ2-6, with 11 bases fitting TRBD1. From germline, CDR1 is LGHNA and CDR2 YNFKEQ. This CDR3 has 17 amino acids. The V segment lost 4 bases and the J segment 2 bases; nucleotides outside the gene matches: 4. CDR3 nucleotides: TGTGCCAGCAGCCCCGTGGGACAGGGGGCTGGGGCCAACGTCCTGACTTTC. Translated, it gives CASSPVGQGAGANVLTF.

The genes are TRBV6-2 or TRBV6-3 and TRBJ1-1, with D maybe TRBD1 (5 bases). The germline V gene has CDR1 MNHEY and CDR2 SVGEGT. V lost 2 bases to trimming and J lost 6 bases, with 7 bases between them. This CDR3 has 12 residues. CDR3 DNA: TGTGCCAGCAGTTACATAGGGGCTGAAGCTTTCTTT. It specifies CASSYIGAEAFF.

The CDR3 protein is CAGGTSGYTDTQYF. CDR3 coding DNA: TGTGCCGGGGGGACTAGCGGGTACACAGATACGCAGTATTTT. This chain connects TRBV2 to TRBJ2-3; 12 bases fit TRBD2. With V trimmed by 11 bases and J by 2 bases, 5 bases remained unmatched. CDR3 length equals 14 residues. CDR1 and CDR2 (germline): SNHLY, FYNNEI.

The chain recombines TRBV15 with TRBJ1-2, with no clear D. This CDR3 region has 14 residues. Trimming removed 2 bases from V and 6 bases from J, with 13 bases in between. Germline V gene sequence: CDR1 LNHNV, CDR2 YYDKDF (reference sequence). CDR3 sequence (DNA): TGTGCCACCAGCAGATCCCTAGACGGAAATGGCTACACCTTC. The encoded protein is CATSRSLDGNGYTF.

This rearrangement joins TRBV6-6 to TRBJ1-2; D perhaps matches TRBD1 (5 bases). Germline CDR1 MNHNY, CDR2 SVGAGI (reference sequence). This CDR3 is 14 amino acids long. Trimming pared 4 bases from V and 8 bases from J, leaving 17 bases between. The CDR3 sequence: CASSSPGGGYGYTF. The DNA for the CDR3 is TGTGCCAGCAGTTCCCCCGGGGGAGGATACGGCTACACCTTC.

Turning to this clone: Within the sample, other DNA sequences also encode this same CDR3. This chain uses TRBV12-5 with TRBJ1-1; D may be TRBD1 (6 bases). The V and J ends lost 3 bases and 4 bases respectively, with 9 bases between them. This CDR3 contains 13 residues. Germline V gene lookup returns CDR1 LGHNT and CDR2 FRNRAP. This CDR3 is CASGLGGATEAFF. In DNA, the CDR3 is TGTGCTAGTGGTTTAGGGGGAGCCACTGAAGCTTTCTTT.

V usage is TRBV15 and J usage is TRBJ2-3; no clear D. Per germline, CDR1 LNHNV and CDR2 YYDKDF (reference sequence). This CDR3 is 14 amino acids long. Between the trimmed V and J ends, which lost 1 base and 2 bases, there was a span of 7 bases. The CDR3 protein is CATSRGALTDTQYF. CDR3 nucleotides: TGTGCCACCAGCAGAGGAGCCCTCACAGATACGCAGTATTTT.

The chain uses TRBV30 and TRBJ2-7; 9 bases are shared with TRBD1. The CDR3 length is 15 residues. Germline V CDR1 and CDR2: GTSNPN, SVGIG (reference sequence). Germline trimming cut 2 bases from V and 2 bases from J; bases unmatched to any gene: 7. The CDR3 is CAWSRVGQGTYEQYF. For the CDR3, the DNA is TGTGCCTGGAGTAGGGTAGGACAGGGGACCTACGAGCAGTACTTC.

This clone was recorded a few times. At one of its ends the junction is not consistent with the germline gene, which may arise from a read error. The V call is TRBV13, the J call TRBJ2-2, with 7 bases fitting TRBD1. Germline V gene sequence: CDR1 PRHDT, CDR2 FYEKMQ (reference sequence). The CDR3 totals 16 residues. CDR3 sequence reads: CASTLTGTANTGELFF. CDR3 DNA sequence: TGTGCCAGCACCTTAACCGGGACAGCGAACACCGGGGAGCTGTTTTTT.

The chain recombines TRBV5-1 with TRBJ1-5; D ambiguous. V was clipped by 1 base and J by 6 bases, with 8 bases between them. Looked up from germline, CDR1 is SGHRS and CDR2 is YFSETQ. This CDR3 has 13 amino acids. For the CDR3, the DNA is TGCGCCAGCAGCTTGCGATCGGGTCAGCCCCAGCATTTT. Translation: CASSLRSGQPQHF.

The chain couples TRBV19 to TRBJ2-5; TRBD2 matches 7 bases. The CDR3 loop spans 17 amino acids. After removal of 5 bases from V and 2 bases from J, the junction contained 14 bases not matched to a gene. The V gene's germline CDR1 is LNHDA and CDR2 SQIVND (reference sequence). For the CDR3, the DNA is TGTGCCAGTAGTCTACGAGGTGGGGACTACCGGCAAGAGACCCAGTACTTC. Protein sequence: CASSLRGGDYRQETQYF.